The entry that follows covers one T cell receptor (beta chain) sequence. The target antigen is unknown. The repertoire was sequenced with immunoSEQ multiplex PCR; TCRdb's copy has only in-frame clones and lacks some. The sample has tens of thousands of clones, roughly 90% seen once; the top ten hold about 30%. The data derive from a study of T cell responses to AZD1222 COVID-19 vaccine. Overall study findings and caveats: Nearly half of the spike-specific TCRs reportedly recognize variant regions that carry no mutations. Most donors were white British, females outnumbered males, and clonal diversity was possibly underestimated.

This receptor was taken from an adult who received the AZD1222 COVID-19 vaccine. This specimen consisted of peripheral blood, obtained 28 days after the second AZD1222 dose.

The CDR3 coding sequence is TGTGCCAGCAGCCGACAGGGCCGGGGCACAGATACGCAGTATTTT. This encodes CASSRQGRGTDTQYF. V is TRBV5-4 and J is TRBJ2-3, with TRBD1 matching 7 bases. Germline lookup yields CDR1 SGHNT and CDR2 YYREEE (reference sequence). The ends lost 4 bases at V and 1 base at J; junction bases unmatched: 6. The CDR3 length is 15 residues.